Detailed here is one T cell receptor beta chain. Its antigen specificity is not known. Base quality data are lacking; no much larger clone is found one base away. V is reduced by 1 base and J by 4 bases, leaving a spacing of 13 bases between them. Its CDR3 holds 15 amino acids, cysteine through phenylalanine. Only CDR3 DNA remains: 45 bases, in frame from the first base. CDR1 and CDR2, looked up from the germline V gene, are SGHTA and FQGNSA. The data were obtained in a study of CD8 T cells in Susac syndrome (dated by TCRdb to the late 2010s). A note on the overall study: Of the Susac syndrome patients who were sequenced, about 6 had clinically active disease and roughly eight were in clinical remission. CD8+ T cell repertoire clonality was compared between more than ten healthy donors, approximately 14 Susac syndrome patients and fewer than 19 multiple sclerosis patients. At the time of blood withdrawal, Susac syndrome patients were either therapy-naive, taking corticosteroids (with some also receiving IVIg), or on IVIg alone. Repertoire sequencing was used to test whether CD8+ T cell activation and differentiation in Susac syndrome was antigen driven. Summary of the overall study and its limitations: The number of individuals in the TCR sequencing and HLA analysis was recognized as being relatively small. CD8+ repertoires in Susac syndrome showed clonal expansion, which was highest in CD8+ TEMRA cells and was greater in clinically active patients than in remitting patients. Looking at Susac-specific public clones, the researchers identified fewer than 20 in the total CD8+ repertoire and roughly five in the CD8+ TEMRA repertoire.

RNA was extracted with the RNeasy kit and roughly 0.45 to 1 ug was reverse transcribed using random hexamers. TCR beta CDR3 regions were amplified with the immunoSEQ multiplex PCR assay covering 54 Vbeta and 13 Jbeta segments. PCR amplification bias was corrected by using a synthetic template baseline for primer optimization and computational correction. The original methods were these. Reads were annotated to V, D and J genes per IMGT and analyzed with immunoSEQ Analyzer, keeping only productive sequences. Clonality was computed as one minus Shannon entropy normalized by log2 of the number of productive unique sequences. For each patient and control, public and private clones were evaluated among the 100 most prevalent clones. Susac-specific clones were defined as absent from healthy and MS cohorts, some 1,000 published viral clones and other ImmuneACCESS disease sequences. TCRdb itself trimmed the public reads at Q25 with fastp, ran MiXCR and retained productive beta chains. CDR3 protein duplicates are merged, each entry listing the most common genes and DNA. The V and J calls here are based on TCRdb, not the publication. A total of about 120,000 distinct CDR3 sequences appear in this sample, about 93% of them only once. The leading ten clones occupy less than 0.25% of the sample.

Peripheral blood CD8+ and CD4+ T cells from healthy donors, Susac syndrome patients and multiple sclerosis patients were profiled by high-throughput TCR beta sequencing. Recently defined diagnostic criteria for definite or probable disease were met by the Susac syndrome patients. Bulk CD8+ and CD4+ T cells were purified magnetically by negative isolation, whereas CD8+ TEMRA cells were enriched by FACS. Blood was drawn into EDTA tubes, processed within 24 hours, and PBMCs were isolated by density gradient centrifugation. PBMCs intended for TCR sequencing were frozen in liquid nitrogen and were later thawed in a 37 degrees C water bath. Purity of sorted or isolated CD4+, CD8+ and CD8+ TEMRA cells was at least 90%.

This TCR was recovered from a human donor with Susac syndrome. Sequenced input: CD8+ T cells from PBMCs. The sequence is built from TRBV7-2 and TRBJ2-5; no D gene can be assigned with confidence. The DNA reads TGTGCCAGCAGCTTAGGGGGATCGGGCGGAGAGACCCAGTACTTC. This yields the protein CASSLGGSGGETQYF. Supplemented by the reference TRBV7-2 and TRBJ2-5 proteins around the CDR3, the complete variable domain is GAGVSQSPSNKVTEKGKDVELRCDPISGHTALYWYRQSLGQGLEFLIYFQGNSAPDKSGLPSDRFSAERTGGSVSTLTIQRTQQEDSAVYLCASSLGGSGGETQYFGPGTRLLVL.